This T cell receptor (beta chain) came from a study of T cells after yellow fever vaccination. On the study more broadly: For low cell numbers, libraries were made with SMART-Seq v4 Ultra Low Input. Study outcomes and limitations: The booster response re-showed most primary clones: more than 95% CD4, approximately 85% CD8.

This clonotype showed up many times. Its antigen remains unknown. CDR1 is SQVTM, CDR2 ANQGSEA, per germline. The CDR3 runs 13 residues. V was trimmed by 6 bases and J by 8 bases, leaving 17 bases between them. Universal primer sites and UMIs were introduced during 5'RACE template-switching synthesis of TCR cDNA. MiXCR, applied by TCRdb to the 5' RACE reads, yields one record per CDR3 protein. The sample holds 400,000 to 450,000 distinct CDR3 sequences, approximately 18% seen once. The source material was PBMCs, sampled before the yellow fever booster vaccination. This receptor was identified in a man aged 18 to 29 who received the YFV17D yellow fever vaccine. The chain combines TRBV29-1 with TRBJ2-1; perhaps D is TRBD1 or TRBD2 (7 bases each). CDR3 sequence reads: CSVWGQGGDEQFF. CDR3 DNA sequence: TGCAGCGTCTGGGGGCAGGGGGGGGATGAGCAGTTCTTC.